These T cell receptor beta chains were read from a single sample in a study of beta chain features in type 1 diabetes. The protocol was immunoSEQ multiplex PCR, while the TCRdb copy is restricted to in-frame clones and leaves out a portion. The table has approximately 250,000 clones, 9.6% seen once; the top ten hold less than 0.035%. Sequenced material: naive CD4+ T cells from blood. These receptors all stem from a woman in her late teens or twenties in good health. The CDR3 runs from the conserved cysteine through the conserved F or W. Some rows have no size entry. The others give once, few or many, or a class for an expanded clone.

TRBV7-6	TRBJ2-1	NA	CASSLTGEQFF
TRBV2	TRBJ2-2	few	CASRVDRATGELFF
TRBV27	TRBJ2-3	once	CASPFPDTQYF
TRBV5-1	TRBJ1-5	few	CASSLEAGGNQPQHF
TRBV27	TRBJ2-7	NA	CASSGRSYEQYF
TRBV2	TRBJ1-5	few	CASRRDRGNQPQHF
TRBV2	TRBJ1-2	NA	CASSPPGDSHGYTF
TRBV11-2	TRBJ2-7	NA	CASSLVVFMASGGHEQYF
TRBV30	TRBJ1-2	few	CAWSVTGNYGYTF
TRBV6-6	TRBJ1-1	few	CASSPRQGGDTEAFF
TRBV11-2	TRBJ1-2	NA	CASSHPFDRAGNYGYTF
TRBV6-1	TRBJ2-5	few	CASSESQGPYETQYF
TRBV6-6	TRBJ1-1	few	CASSSGGTEAFF
TRBV2	TRBJ2-1	NA	CASIGSHAGQFF
TRBV29-1	TRBJ2-1	few	CSAGGALASGTSYNEQFF
TRBV6-4	TRBJ2-3	NA	CASSDEGIGDTQYF
TRBV7-8	TRBJ1-1	NA	CASSSRDRNTEAFF
TRBV19	TRBJ2-1	NA	CASSIASQGYEQFF
TRBV19	TRBJ2-1	few	CASSMRLNNEQFF
TRBV9	TRBJ2-3	few	CASSVRSGSTDTQYF
TRBV7-2	TRBJ2-1	many	CASTRGGRNEQFF
TRBV25-1	TRBJ1-1	NA	CASSAWTGANTEAFF
TRBV4-1	TRBJ1-1	NA	CASSPQGRGTEAFF
TRBV19	TRBJ2-7	few	CASSTGVSYEQYF
TRBV19	TRBJ1-1	NA	CASTLGQNTEAFF
TRBV19	TRBJ1-6	few	CASSYAGAPLHF
TRBV11-2	TRBJ2-5	NA	CASSPRTRQETQYF
TRBV9	TRBJ2-2	few	CASSVQANTGELFF
TRBV19	TRBJ1-1	few	CASSFNSQNTEAFF
TRBV11-2	TRBJ2-1	NA	CASSLSWEASYNEQFF
TRBV7-6	TRBJ2-5	once	CASSLGQGRTVGETQYF
TRBV5-1	TRBJ2-6	few	CASSLDGTGANVLTF
TRBV6-5	TRBJ2-5	few	CASSYSGRMGEETQYF
TRBV29-1	TRBJ2-7	many	CSVETSSYEQYF
TRBV29-1	TRBJ1-2	few	CSVDQGNYGYTF
TRBV15	TRBJ1-5	NA	CATSREGGEGYSNQPQHF
TRBV5-8	TRBJ1-6	few	CASSVRGAYNSPLHF
TRBV4-1	TRBJ2-1	NA	CASRVAGTSGSFALYNEQFF
TRBV5-1	TRBJ2-2	few	CASRPQTSNTGELFF
TRBV30	TRBJ2-7	NA	CAWSVRGHLSYEQYF
TRBV13	TRBJ1-1	few	CASSFARVSEAFF
TRBV19	TRBJ2-1	few	CASNNLAGAFNEQFF
TRBV5-1	TRBJ1-1	NA	CASSGQMGRQNTEAFF
TRBV19	TRBJ2-5	NA	CASSIDRRRETQYF
TRBV15	TRBJ2-5	NA	CATSSLGQGKETQYF